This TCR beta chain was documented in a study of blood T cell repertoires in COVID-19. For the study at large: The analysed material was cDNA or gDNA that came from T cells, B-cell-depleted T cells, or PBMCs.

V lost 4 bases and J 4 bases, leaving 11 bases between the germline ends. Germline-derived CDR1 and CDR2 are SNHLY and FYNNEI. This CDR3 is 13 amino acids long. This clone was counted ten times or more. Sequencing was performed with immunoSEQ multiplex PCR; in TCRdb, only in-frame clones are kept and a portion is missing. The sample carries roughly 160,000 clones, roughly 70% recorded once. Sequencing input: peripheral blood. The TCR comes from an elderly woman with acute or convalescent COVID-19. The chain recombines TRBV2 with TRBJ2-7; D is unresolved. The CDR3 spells CASSGVGDYEQYF. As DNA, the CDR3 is TGTGCCAGCAGTGGTGTCGGTGATTACGAGCAGTACTTC.